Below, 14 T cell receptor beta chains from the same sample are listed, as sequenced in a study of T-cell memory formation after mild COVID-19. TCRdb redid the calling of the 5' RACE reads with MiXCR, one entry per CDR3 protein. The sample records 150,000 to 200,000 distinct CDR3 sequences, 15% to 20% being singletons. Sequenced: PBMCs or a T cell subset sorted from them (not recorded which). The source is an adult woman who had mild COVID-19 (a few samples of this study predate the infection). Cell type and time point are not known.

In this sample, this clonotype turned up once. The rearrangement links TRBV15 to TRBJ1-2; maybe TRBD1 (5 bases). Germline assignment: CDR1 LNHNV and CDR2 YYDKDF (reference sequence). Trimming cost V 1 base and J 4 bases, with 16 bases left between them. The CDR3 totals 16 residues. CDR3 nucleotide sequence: TGTGCCACCAGCAGAGTTCGCGGGGGACGGCTCTATGGCTACACCTTC. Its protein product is CATSRVRGGRLYGYTF.

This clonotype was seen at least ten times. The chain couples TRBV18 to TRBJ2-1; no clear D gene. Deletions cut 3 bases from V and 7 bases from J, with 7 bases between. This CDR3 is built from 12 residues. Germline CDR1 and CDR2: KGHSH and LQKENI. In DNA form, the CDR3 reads TGTGCCAGCTCACCGCATGCGAATGAGCAGTTCTTC. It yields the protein CASSPHANEQFF.

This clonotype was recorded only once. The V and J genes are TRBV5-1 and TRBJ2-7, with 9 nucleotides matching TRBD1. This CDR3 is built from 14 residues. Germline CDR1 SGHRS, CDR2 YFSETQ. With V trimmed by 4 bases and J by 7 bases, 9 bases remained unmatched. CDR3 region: CASSHPGQGGEQYF. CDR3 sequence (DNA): TGCGCCAGCAGCCATCCGGGACAGGGCGGAGAGCAGTACTTC.

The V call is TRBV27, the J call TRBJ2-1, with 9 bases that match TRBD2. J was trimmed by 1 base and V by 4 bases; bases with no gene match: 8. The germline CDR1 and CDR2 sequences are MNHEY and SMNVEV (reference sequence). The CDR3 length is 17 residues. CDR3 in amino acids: CASSSGFSGGSYNEQFF. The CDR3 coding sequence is TGTGCCAGCAGTTCGGGATTTAGCGGGGGATCCTACAATGAGCAGTTCTTC.

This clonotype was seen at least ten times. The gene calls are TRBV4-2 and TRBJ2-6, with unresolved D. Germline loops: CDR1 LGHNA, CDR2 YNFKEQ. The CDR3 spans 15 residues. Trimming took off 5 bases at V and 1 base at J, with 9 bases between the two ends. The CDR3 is CASSTRISGANVLTF. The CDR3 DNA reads TGTGCCAGCAGCACCAGGATATCTGGGGCCAACGTCCTGACTTTC.

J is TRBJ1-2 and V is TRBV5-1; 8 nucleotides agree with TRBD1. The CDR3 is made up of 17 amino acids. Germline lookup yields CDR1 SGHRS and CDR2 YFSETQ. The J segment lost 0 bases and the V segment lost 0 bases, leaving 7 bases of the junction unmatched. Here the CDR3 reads CASSLVSGGRANYGYTF. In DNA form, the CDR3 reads TGCGCCAGCAGCTTGGTTTCAGGGGGCCGCGCTAACTATGGCTACACCTTC.

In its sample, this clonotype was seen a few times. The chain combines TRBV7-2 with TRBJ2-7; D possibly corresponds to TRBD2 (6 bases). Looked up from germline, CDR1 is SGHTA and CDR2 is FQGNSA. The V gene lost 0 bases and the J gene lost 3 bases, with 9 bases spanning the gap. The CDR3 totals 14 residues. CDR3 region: CASSLAYGSYEQYF. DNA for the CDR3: TGTGCCAGCAGCTTAGCGTACGGGAGCTACGAGCAGTACTTC.

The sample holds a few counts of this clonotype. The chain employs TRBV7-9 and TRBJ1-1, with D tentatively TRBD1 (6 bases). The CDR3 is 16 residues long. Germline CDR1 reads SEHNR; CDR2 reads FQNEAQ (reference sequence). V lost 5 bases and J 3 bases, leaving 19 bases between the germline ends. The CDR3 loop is CASSPGEWDGDTEAFF. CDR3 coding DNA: TGTGCCAGCAGCCCAGGGGAGTGGGACGGAGACACTGAAGCTTTCTTT.

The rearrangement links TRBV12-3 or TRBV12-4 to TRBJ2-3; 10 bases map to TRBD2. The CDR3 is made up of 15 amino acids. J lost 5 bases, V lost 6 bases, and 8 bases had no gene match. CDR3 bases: TGTGCCAGCAGACCGAGCGGGGGGGCAAGAGATACGCAGTATTTT. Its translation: CASRPSGGARDTQYF.

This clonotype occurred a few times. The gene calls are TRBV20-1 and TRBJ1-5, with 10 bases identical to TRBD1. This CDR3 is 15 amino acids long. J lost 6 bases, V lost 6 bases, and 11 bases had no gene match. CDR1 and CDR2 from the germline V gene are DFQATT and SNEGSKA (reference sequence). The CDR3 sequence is CSAATTGGRSQPQHF. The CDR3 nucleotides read TGCAGTGCAGCCACGACAGGGGGCAGGAGTCAGCCCCAGCATTTT.

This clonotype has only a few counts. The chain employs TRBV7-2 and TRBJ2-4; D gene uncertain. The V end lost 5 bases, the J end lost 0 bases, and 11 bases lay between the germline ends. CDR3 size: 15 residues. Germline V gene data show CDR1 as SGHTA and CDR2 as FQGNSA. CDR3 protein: CASSLLAIAKNIQYF. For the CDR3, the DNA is TGTGCCAGCAGCCTACTGGCTATAGCCAAAAACATTCAGTACTTC.

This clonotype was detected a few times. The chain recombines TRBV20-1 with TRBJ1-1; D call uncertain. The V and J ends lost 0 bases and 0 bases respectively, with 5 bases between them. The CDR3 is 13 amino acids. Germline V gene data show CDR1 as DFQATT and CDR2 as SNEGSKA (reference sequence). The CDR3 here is CSARDPLNTEAFF. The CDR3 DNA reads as TGCAGTGCTAGAGATCCTCTGAACACTGAAGCTTTCTTT.

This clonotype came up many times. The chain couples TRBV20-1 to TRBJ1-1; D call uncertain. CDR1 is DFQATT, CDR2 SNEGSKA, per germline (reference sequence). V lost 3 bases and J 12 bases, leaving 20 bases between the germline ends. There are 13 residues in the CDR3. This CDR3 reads CSASSPGREATFF. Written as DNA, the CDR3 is TGCAGTGCTAGTAGTCCCGGGCGGGAGGCAACTTTCTTT.

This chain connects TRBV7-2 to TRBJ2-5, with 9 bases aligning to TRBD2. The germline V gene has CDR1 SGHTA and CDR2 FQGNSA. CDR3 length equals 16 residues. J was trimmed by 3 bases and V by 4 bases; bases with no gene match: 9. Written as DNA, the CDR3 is TGTGCCAGCAGCTCCGCTGGGACTAGCCGAAAAGAGACCCAGTACTTC. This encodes CASSSAGTSRKETQYF.